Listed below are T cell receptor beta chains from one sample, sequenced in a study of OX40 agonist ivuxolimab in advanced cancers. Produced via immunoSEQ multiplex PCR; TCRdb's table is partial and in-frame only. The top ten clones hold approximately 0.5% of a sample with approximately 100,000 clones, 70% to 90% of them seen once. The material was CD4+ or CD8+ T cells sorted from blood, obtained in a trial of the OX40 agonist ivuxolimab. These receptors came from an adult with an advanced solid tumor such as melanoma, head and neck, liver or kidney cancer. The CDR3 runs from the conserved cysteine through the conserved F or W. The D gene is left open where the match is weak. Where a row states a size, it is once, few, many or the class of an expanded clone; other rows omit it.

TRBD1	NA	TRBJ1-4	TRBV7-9	CASSPGQGEKLFF	TGTGCCAGCAGCCCGGGACAGGGAGAAAAACTGTTTTTT
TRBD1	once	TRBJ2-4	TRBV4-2	CASSQGDRLAKNIQYF	TGTGCCAGCAGCCAAGGGGACAGGTTAGCCAAAAACATTCAGTACTTC
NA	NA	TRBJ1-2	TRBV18	CASSPPETGGFDYGYTF	TGTGCCAGCTCACCACCGGAGACCGGGGGGTTCGACTATGGCTACACCTTC
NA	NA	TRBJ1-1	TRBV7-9	CASSLDGETEAFF	TGTGCCAGCAGCTTAGACGGGGAGACTGAAGCTTTCTTT
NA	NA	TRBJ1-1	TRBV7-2	CASSFAGILNTEAFF	TGTGCCAGCAGCTTTGCAGGGATTCTGAACACTGAAGCTTTCTTT
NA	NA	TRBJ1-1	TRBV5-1	CASSSYLEGRAEAFF	TGCGCCAGCAGCTCCTATTTAGAGGGAAGGGCTGAAGCTTTCTTT
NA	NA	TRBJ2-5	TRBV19	CASSRGGGETQYF	TGTGCCAGTAGCAGGGGAGGTGGAGAGACCCAGTACTTC
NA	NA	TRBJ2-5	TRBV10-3	CAISVRVGQETQYF	TGTGCCATCAGTGTTAGGGTCGGCCAAGAGACCCAGTACTTC
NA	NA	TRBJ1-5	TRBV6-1	CASSEIPGQASNQPQHF	TGTGCCAGCAGTGAAATCCCTGGGCAGGCAAGCAATCAGCCCCAGCATTTT
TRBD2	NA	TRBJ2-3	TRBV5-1	CASSLASLAGGTDTQYF	TGCGCCAGCAGCTTGGCAAGCCTAGCGGGAGGCACAGATACGCAGTATTTT